One and the same sample provided the 23 T cell receptor beta chains below, sequenced in a study. Using its own MiXCR run on the RT-PCR reads, TCRdb lists one record per CDR3 protein. The sample lists about 680,000 distinct CDR3 sequences, 14% seen once, with roughly 3.9% in the top ten. Specimen: memory CD4+ T cells from blood. These receptors came from a female donor in good health, serving as a healthy control.

This clonotype was observed a single time. The chain couples TRBV28 to TRBJ1-2; D is unclear. Trimming left V 8 bases short and J 0 bases short, with 7 bases between. This CDR3 spans 12 amino acids. From germline, CDR1 is MDHEN and CDR2 SYDVKM. As DNA, the CDR3 is TGTGCCAGCTTCTCAGCTAACTATGGCTACACCTTC. Translated: CASFSANYGYTF.

The chain links TRBV28 to TRBJ1-5, with D perhaps matching TRBD1 (6 bases). This CDR3 has 17 amino acids. Germline V gene data show CDR1 as MDHEN and CDR2 as SYDVKM. V lost 6 bases and J lost 3, with 21 bases in between. CDR3 region: CASSPVLQGGVNQPQHF. The CDR3 coding sequence is TGTGCCAGCAGCCCAGTACTACAGGGAGGAGTCAATCAGCCCCAGCATTTT. The full variable domain, with the rest looked up from reference TRBV28 and TRBJ1-5, is DVKVTQSSRYLVKRTGEKVFLECVQDMDHENMFWYRQDPGLGLRLIYFSYDVKMKEKGDIPEGYSVSREKKERFSLILESASTNQTSMYLCASSPVLQGGVNQPQHFGDGTRLSIL.

The genes are TRBV7-2 and TRBJ2-3; the match to TRBD2 covers 14 bases. Per the germline V gene, CDR1 is SGHTA and CDR2 is FQGNSA. The ends lost 8 bases at V and 0 bases at J; junction bases unmatched: 10. The CDR3 covers 18 residues. The CDR3 region has the DNA TGTGCCAGCCACGGGACTAGCGGGAGACTCTCTAGCACAGATACGCAGTATTTT. Encoded protein: CASHGTSGRLSSTDTQYF.

J is TRBJ2-3 and V is TRBV5-1; 12 nucleotides align to TRBD2. Germline V lookup: CDR1 SGHRS, CDR2 YFSETQ. V lost 3 bases and J lost 4; bases outside the gene matches: 12. CDR3 length: 18 amino acids. CDR3 sequence: CASSSFLTSGSLADTQYF. The CDR3, as DNA: TGCGCCAGCAGCTCCTTCCTGACTAGCGGGAGTCTGGCAGATACGCAGTATTTT.

The chain uses TRBV24-1 and TRBJ2-3, with D perhaps TRBD1 (5 bases). V lost 6 bases and J lost 6, with 9 bases in between. Germline assignment: CDR1 KGHDR and CDR2 SFDVKD. This CDR3 has 12 amino acids. In DNA form, the CDR3 reads TGTGCCACCAGTTCAGGGTTGGATACGCAGTATTTT. The encoded protein is CATSSGLDTQYF.

J is TRBJ1-2 and V is TRBV6-2 or TRBV6-3, with TRBD1 as a possible D gene (5 bases). V lost 2 bases and J lost 3, with 10 bases in between. The CDR3 totals 14 residues. Germline V CDR1 and CDR2: MNHEY, SVGEGT. CDR3 protein: CASSYPRADYGYTF. CDR3 coding DNA: TGTGCCAGCAGTTACCCCAGGGCGGACTATGGCTACACCTTC.

J is TRBJ2-5 and V is TRBV24-1; 9 nucleotides agree with TRBD1. Germline CDR1 reads KGHDR; CDR2 reads SFDVKD. This CDR3 spans 16 amino acids. J lost 0 bases, V lost 4 bases, and 5 bases had no gene match. Here the CDR3 reads CATSETGQGYQETQYF. The CDR3 coding sequence is TGTGCCACCAGTGAAACGGGACAGGGTTACCAAGAGACCCAGTACTTC.

This clonotype occurred a few times. The chain uses TRBV12-3 or TRBV12-4 and TRBJ1-1, with no clear D. V gave up 5 bases and J gave up 5 bases, with 18 bases separating them. The CDR3 is 15 residues long. The CDR3 bases are TGTGCCAGCAGTATGGATTGGAATGGAGGGACTGAAGCTTTCTTT. It codes for CASSMDWNGGTEAFF.

Ten or more counts support this clonotype. The V call is TRBV6-2 or TRBV6-3, the J call TRBJ2-3; the match to TRBD1 covers 8 bases. Per the germline V gene, CDR1 is MNHEY and CDR2 is SVGEGT. V lost 0 bases and J lost 3; bases outside the gene matches: 5. The length of the CDR3 is 16 residues. The CDR3 region has the DNA TGTGCCAGCAGTTACTCGTGGACAGGGTCAACAGATACGCAGTATTTT. This translates into CASSYSWTGSTDTQYF.

This clonotype was recorded at least ten times. The chain couples TRBV27 to TRBJ2-1; no clear D gene. Germline CDR1 reads MNHEY; CDR2 reads SMNVEV (reference sequence). Trimming stripped 2 bases from V and 0 bases from J, with 11 bases between. This CDR3 is built from 16 residues. CDR3 DNA sequence: TGTGCCAGCAGTTTAGTACCCCCCCCCTCCTACAATGAGCAGTTCTTC. The encoded protein is CASSLVPPPSYNEQFF.

This clonotype was counted at least ten times. This chain connects TRBV15 to TRBJ2-2; either TRBD1 or TRBD2 may fit D (5 bases each). Trimming removed 1 base from V and 6 bases from J, with 9 bases in between. The CDR3 covers 14 residues. Germline V gene data show CDR1 as LNHNV and CDR2 as YYDKDF (reference sequence). Written as DNA, the CDR3 is TGTGCCACCAGCAGAGGAGGGGACGCCGGGGAGCTGTTTTTT. Translated: CATSRGGDAGELFF.

This clonotype has a count of ten or more. In DNA, the CDR3 is TGTGCCAGCAGTGAGAGAGAGCCCTACGAGCAGTACTTC. Translation: CASSEREPYEQYF. This chain connects TRBV25-1 to TRBJ2-7; the D is unclear. The CDR3 extends over 13 amino acids. Per germline, CDR1 MGHDK and CDR2 SYGVNS. Trimming stripped 3 bases from V and 2 bases from J, with 8 bases between.

This clonotype was found many times. The chain is built from TRBV20-1 and TRBJ2-7; maybe TRBD2 (5 bases). Germline-derived CDR1 and CDR2 are DFQATT and SNEGSKA (reference sequence). The CDR3 loop spans 13 amino acids. CDR3 residues: CRTTRGFQDEQYF. CDR3 sequence (DNA): TGCAGAACAACCCGCGGGTTTCAGGACGAGCAGTACTTC.

This clonotype turned up a few times. The V and J genes are TRBV11-2 and TRBJ2-4, with 13 positions matching TRBD2. After removal of 5 bases from V and 0 bases from J, the junction contained 13 bases not matched to a gene. Germline V gene data show CDR1 as SGHAT and CDR2 as FQNNGV. The CDR3 has 20 residues. CDR3 sequence: CASSPPGLAGSSLAKNIQYF. Written as DNA, the CDR3 is TGTGCCAGCAGCCCCCCGGGACTAGCGGGATCCTCCCTAGCCAAAAACATTCAGTACTTC.

This clonotype showed up many times. The rearrangement joins TRBV6-5 to TRBJ2-3, with 8 nucleotides matching TRBD2. Germline CDR1 is MNHEY and CDR2 is SVGAGI. Trimming at V came to 2 bases and at J to 3 bases, leaving 4 bases not matched to a gene. This CDR3 is built from 15 residues. This CDR3 reads CASSYRGGDTDTQYF. The CDR3 coding sequence is TGTGCCAGCAGTTACCGGGGGGGTGATACAGATACGCAGTATTTT.

CDR3 in amino acids: CASSSGDRGYGYTF. DNA for the CDR3: TGTGCCAGCAGTTCGGGGGACAGGGGGTATGGCTACACCTTC. V gene TRBV27 combines with J gene TRBJ1-2; 11 nucleotides agree with TRBD1. J was trimmed by 5 bases and V by 4 bases; bases with no gene match: 3. This CDR3 has 14 amino acids. Germline V gene sequence: CDR1 MNHEY, CDR2 SMNVEV (reference sequence).

This chain's CDR3 is CASKVQGQGTDTQYF. The CDR3, as DNA: TGCGCCAGCAAAGTCCAGGGTCAGGGCACAGATACGCAGTATTTT. The rearrangement uses TRBV5-1 and TRBJ2-3, with D possibly TRBD1 on 5 matching bases. CDR3 size: 15 residues. Deletions cut 6 bases from V and 1 base from J, with 15 bases between. In germline, CDR1 is SGHRS, CDR2 YFSETQ.

A few counts support this clonotype. V is TRBV9 and J is TRBJ1-1; no definite D call. V was clipped by 0 bases and J by 2 bases, with 14 bases between them. In germline, CDR1 is SGDLS, CDR2 YYNGEE. The CDR3 has 16 residues. DNA of the CDR3: TGTGCCAGCAGCGTAGAATCCCGCCCACCCAACACTGAAGCTTTCTTT. Protein: CASSVESRPPNTEAFF. Full variable domain (outside the CDR3, taken from reference TRBV9 and TRBJ1-1): DSGVTQTPKHLITATGQRVTLRCSPRSGDLSVYWYQQSLDQGLQFLIQYYNGEERAKGNILERFSAQQFPDLHSELNLSSLELGDSALYFCASSVESRPPNTEAFFGQGTRLTVV.

In this sample, this clonotype turned up a few times. The chain employs TRBV6-5 and TRBJ2-7; 8 nucleotides align to TRBD1. The germline V gene has CDR1 MNHEY and CDR2 SVGAGI. The V gene end was trimmed by 0 bases and the J gene end by 6 bases; junction bases not matched to a gene: 7. The CDR3 runs 15 residues. CDR3 nucleotides: TGTGCCAGCAGTTACTCGGGGACAGGAGAAATCGAGCAGTACTTC. Encoded protein: CASSYSGTGEIEQYF.

This chain's CDR3 is CATSRVPQHQETQYF. The CDR3 nucleotides read TGTGCCACCAGCAGAGTACCTCAACACCAAGAGACCCAGTACTTC. J is TRBJ2-5 and V is TRBV15; D gene ambiguous. The germline V gene encodes CDR1 LNHNV and CDR2 YYDKDF (reference sequence). Trimming cost V 1 base and J 0 bases, with 9 bases left between them. The CDR3 has 15 amino acids.

This clonotype showed up just a few times. This chain links TRBV4-3 with TRBJ2-1; the D is unclear. Between the trimmed V and J ends, which lost 0 bases and 8 bases, there was a span of 14 bases. CDR3 length equals 15 residues. CDR1 LGHNA and CDR2 YSLEER come from the germline V gene. The CDR3 loop reads CASSQELLLIHEQFF. The CDR3 nucleotides read TGCGCCAGCAGCCAAGAACTCCTTCTGATCCATGAGCAGTTCTTC.

This clonotype appeared a few times. The V call is TRBV20-1, the J call TRBJ2-2, with 8 bases aligning to TRBD2. Per the germline V gene, CDR1 is DFQATT and CDR2 is SNEGSKA (reference sequence). J lost 0 bases, V lost 6 bases, and 12 bases had no gene match. The CDR3 spans 17 residues. The CDR3 loop reads CSAGVASGGSNTGELFF. DNA for the CDR3: TGCAGTGCCGGTGTCGCCAGCGGGGGCTCGAACACCGGGGAGCTGTTTTTT.

The chain links TRBV20-1 to TRBJ2-7, with TRBD1 identical over 7 bases. V shed 3 bases and J 7 bases; nucleotides not matched to a gene: 15. The CDR3 runs 15 residues. Germline-derived CDR1 and CDR2 are DFQATT and SNEGSKA (reference sequence). The DNA for the CDR3 is TGCAGTGCTAGGGCGACAGGGAGTAAAGGAAGAGAGCAGTACTTC. Translated, it gives CSARATGSKGREQYF.